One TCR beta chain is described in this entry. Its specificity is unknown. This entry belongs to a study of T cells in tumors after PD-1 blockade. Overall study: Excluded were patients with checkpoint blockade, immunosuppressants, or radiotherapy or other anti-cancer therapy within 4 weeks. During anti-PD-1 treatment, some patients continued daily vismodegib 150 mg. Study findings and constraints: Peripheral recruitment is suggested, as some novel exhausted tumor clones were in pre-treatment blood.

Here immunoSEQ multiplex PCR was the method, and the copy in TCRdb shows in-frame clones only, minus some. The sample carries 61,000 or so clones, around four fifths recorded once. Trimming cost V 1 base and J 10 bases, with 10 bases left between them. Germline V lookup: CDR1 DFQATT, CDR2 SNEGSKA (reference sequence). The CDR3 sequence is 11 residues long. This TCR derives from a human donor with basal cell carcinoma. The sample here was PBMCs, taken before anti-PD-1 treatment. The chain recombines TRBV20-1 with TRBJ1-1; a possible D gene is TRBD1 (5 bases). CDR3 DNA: TGCAGTGCTAGAGTTGGGGGGGGAGCTTTCTTT. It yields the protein CSARVGGGAFF.